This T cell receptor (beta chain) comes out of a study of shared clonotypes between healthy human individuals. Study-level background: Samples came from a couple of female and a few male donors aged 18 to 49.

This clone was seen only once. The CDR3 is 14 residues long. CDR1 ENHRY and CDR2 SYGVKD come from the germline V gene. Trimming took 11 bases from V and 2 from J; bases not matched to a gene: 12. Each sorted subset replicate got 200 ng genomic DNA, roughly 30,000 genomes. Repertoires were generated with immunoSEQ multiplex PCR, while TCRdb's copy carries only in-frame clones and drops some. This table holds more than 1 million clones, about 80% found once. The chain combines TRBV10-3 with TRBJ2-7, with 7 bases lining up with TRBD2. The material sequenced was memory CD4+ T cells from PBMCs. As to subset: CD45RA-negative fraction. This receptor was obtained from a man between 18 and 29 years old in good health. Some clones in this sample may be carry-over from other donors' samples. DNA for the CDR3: TGTGCCGCGTCCCCCTACGGGAGGCCCTACGAGCAGTACTTC. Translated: CAASPYGRPYEQYF.